The clone carrying this T cell receptor beta chain was picked up many times. Its target is unknown. These data are taken from a study of early T cells in non-severe SARS-CoV-2 infection. Notes on the study in general: Matching with VDJdb favored anti-spike CD8 responses (missing private and CD4 specificities).

Unique molecular identifiers were affixed to single, distinct cDNA molecules. TCRdb reanalysed the 5' RACE reads using MiXCR and keeps one entry per CDR3 protein. This table has about 28,000 distinct CDR3 sequences, about 4.3% appearing once. The CDR3 loop spans 15 amino acids. Germline loops: CDR1 DFQATT, CDR2 SNEGSKA (reference sequence). J gave up 6 bases and V 6 bases, and 14 bases lay outside the gene matches. This clonotype was sampled from an adult who was a healthcare worker with PCR-confirmed SARS-CoV-2 infection or an uninfected control (not recorded which). Sequences were derived from whole blood, sampled at baseline. The rearrangement joins TRBV20-1 to TRBJ2-3; 8 bases fit TRBD2. In DNA, the CDR3 is TGCAGTGCGGGACCCTTAGCGGGACTCGCCGATACGCAGTATTTT. As protein: CSAGPLAGLADTQYF.